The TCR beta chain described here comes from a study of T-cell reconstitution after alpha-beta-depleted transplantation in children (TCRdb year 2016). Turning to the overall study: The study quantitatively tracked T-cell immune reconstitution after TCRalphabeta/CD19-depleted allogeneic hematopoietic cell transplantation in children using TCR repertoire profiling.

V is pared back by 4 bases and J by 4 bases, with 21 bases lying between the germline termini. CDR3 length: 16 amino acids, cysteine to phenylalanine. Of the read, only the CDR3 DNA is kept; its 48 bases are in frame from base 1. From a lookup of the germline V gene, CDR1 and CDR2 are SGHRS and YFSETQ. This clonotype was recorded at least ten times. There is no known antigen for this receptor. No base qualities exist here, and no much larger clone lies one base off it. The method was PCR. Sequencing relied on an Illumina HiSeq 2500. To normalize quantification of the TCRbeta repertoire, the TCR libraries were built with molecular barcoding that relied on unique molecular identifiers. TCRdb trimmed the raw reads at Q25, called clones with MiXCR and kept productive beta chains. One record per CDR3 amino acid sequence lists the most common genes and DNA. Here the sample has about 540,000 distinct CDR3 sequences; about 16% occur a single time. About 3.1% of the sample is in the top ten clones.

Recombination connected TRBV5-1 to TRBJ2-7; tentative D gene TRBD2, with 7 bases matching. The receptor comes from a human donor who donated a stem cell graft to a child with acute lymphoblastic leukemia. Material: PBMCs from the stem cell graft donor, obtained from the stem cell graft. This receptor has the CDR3 CASSPSHGGLNYEQYF. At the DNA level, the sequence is TGCGCCAGCAGCCCCTCTCACGGGGGGCTTAATTACGAGCAGTACTTC.